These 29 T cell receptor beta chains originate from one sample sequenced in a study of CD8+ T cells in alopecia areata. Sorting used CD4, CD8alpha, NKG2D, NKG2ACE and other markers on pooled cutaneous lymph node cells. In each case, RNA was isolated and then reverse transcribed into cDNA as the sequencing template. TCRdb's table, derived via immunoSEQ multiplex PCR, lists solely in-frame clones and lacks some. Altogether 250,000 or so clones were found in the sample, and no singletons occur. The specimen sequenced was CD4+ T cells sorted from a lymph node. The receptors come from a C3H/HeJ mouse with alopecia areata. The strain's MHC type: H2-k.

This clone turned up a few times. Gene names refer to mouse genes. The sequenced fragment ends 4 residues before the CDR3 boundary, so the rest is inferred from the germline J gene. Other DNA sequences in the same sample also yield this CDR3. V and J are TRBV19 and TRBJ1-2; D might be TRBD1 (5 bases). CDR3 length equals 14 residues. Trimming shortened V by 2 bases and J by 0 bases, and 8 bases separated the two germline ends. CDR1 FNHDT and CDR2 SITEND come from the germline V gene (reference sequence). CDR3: CASSMQGANSDYTF. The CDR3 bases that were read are TGTGCCAGCAGTATGCAGGGAGCAAACTCC.

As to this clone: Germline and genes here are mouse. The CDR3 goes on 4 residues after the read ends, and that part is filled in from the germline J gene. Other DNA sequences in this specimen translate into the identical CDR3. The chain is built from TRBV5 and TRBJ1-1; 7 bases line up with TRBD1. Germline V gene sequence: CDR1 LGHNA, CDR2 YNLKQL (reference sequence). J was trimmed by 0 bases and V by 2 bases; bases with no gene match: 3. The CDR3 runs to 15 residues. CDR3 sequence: CASSQTGVANTEVFF. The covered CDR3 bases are TGTGCCAGCAGCCAAACAGGGGTTGCAAACACA.

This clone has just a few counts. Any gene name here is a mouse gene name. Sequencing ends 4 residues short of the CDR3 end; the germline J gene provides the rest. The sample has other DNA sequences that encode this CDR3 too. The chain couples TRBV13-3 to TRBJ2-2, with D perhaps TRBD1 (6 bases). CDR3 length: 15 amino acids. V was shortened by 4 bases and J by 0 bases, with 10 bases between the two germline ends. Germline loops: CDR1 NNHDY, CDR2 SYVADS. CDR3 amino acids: CASSPGQANTGQLYF. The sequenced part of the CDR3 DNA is TGTGCCAGCAGTCCGGGACAAGCAAACACCGGG.

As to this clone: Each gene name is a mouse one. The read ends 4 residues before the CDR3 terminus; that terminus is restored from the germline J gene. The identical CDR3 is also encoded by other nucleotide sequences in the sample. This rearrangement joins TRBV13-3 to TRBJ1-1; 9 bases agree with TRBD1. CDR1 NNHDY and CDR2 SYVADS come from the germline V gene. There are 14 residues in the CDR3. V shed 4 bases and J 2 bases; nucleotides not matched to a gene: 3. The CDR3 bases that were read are TGTGCCAGCAGTTGGGACAGGGCTAACACA. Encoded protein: CASSWDRANT. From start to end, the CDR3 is CASSWDRANTEVFF.

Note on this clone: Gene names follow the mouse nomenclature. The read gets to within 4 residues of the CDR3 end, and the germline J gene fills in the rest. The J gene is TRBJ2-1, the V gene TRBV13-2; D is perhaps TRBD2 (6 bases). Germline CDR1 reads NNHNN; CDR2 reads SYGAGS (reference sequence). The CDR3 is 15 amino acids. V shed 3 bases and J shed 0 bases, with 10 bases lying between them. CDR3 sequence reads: CASGAGTFNYAEQFF. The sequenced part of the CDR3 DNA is TGTGCCAGCGGTGCAGGGACTTTTAACTATGCT.

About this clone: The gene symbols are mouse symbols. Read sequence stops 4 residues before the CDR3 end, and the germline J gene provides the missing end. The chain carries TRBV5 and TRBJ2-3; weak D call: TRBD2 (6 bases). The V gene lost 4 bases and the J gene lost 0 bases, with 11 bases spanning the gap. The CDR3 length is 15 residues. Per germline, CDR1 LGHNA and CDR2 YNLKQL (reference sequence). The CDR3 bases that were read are TGTGCCAGCAGCCCCGACTGGACTAGTGCAGAA. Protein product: CASSPDWTSAE. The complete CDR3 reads CASSPDWTSAETLYF.

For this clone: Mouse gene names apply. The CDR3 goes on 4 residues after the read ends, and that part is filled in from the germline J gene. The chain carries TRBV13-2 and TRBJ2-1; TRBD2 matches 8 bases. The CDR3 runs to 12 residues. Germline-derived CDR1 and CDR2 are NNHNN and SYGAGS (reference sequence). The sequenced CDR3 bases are TGTGCCAGCGGTGGGACTGGGCCT. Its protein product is CASGGTGP. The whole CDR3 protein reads CASGGTGPEQFF.

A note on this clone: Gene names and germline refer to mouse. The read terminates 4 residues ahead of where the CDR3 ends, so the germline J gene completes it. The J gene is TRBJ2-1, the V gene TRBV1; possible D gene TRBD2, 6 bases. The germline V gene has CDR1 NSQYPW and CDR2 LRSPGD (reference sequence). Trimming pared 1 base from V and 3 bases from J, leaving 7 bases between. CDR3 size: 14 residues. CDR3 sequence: CTCSAVLGYAEQFF. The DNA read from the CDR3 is TGCACCTGCAGTGCAGTACTGGGCTATGCT.

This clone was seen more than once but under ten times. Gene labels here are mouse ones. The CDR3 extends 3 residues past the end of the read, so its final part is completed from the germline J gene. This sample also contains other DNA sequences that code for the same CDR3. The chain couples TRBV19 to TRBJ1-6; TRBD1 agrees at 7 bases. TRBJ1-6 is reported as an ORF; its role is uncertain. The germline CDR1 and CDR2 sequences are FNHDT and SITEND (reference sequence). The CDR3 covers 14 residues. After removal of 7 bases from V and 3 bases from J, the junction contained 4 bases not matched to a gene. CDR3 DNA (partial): TGTGCCAGCCGAAGACAGGGCTATAATTCGCCC. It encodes CASRRQGYNSP. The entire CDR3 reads CASRRQGYNSPLYF.

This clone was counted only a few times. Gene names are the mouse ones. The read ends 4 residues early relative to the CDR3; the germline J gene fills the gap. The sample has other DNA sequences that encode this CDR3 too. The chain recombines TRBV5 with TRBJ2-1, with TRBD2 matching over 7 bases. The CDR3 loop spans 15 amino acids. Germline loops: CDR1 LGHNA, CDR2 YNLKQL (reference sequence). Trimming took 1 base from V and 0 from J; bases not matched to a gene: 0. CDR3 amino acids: CASSQGTGNYAEQFF. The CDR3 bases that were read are TGTGCCAGCAGCCAAGGGACTGGTAACTATGCT.

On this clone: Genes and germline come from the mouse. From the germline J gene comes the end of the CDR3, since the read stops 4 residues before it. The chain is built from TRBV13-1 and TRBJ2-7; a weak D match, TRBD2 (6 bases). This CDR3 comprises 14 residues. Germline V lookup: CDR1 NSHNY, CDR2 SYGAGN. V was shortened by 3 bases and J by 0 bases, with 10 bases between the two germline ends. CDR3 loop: CASSGDSSSYEQYF. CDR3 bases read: TGTGCCAGCAGTGGGGACTCAAGCTCCTAT.

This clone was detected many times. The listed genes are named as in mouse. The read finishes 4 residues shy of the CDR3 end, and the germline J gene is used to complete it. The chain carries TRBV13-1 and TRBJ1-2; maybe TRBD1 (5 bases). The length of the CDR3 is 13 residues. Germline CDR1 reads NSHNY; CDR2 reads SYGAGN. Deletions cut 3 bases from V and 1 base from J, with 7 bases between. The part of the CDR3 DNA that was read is TGTGCCAGCAGTGTGGGGGAAAACTCC. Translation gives CASSVGENS. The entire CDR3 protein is CASSVGENSDYTF.

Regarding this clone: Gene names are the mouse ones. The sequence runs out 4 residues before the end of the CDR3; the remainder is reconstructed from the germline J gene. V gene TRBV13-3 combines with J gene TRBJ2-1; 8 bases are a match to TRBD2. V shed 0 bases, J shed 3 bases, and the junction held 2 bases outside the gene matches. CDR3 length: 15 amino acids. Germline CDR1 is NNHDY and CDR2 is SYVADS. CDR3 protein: CASSDDWGIYAEQFF. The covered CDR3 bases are TGTGCCAGCAGTGATGACTGGGGGATCTATGCT.

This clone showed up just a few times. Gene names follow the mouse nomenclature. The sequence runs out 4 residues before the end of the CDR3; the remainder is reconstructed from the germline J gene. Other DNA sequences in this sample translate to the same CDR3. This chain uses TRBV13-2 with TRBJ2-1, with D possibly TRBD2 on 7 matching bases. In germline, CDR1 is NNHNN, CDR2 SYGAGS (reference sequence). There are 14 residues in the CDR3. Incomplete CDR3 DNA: TGTGCCAGCGGTGATGGGGGGGCGCGGGCT. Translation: CASGDGGARA. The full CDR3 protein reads CASGDGGARAEQFF.

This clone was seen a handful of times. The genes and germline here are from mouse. CDR3 loop: CASSPQTGGANTGQLYF. The sequenced part of the CDR3 DNA is TGTGCCAGCAGCCCCCAAACTGGGGGAGCAAACACCGGG. V and J are TRBV5 and TRBJ2-2, with 8 bases that match TRBD2. The DNA ends 4 residues before the CDR3 does, and the rest of the CDR3 is filled in from the germline J gene. Trimming took 4 bases from V and 0 from J; bases not matched to a gene: 7. The CDR3 covers 17 residues. Germline-derived CDR1 and CDR2 are LGHNA and YNLKQL (reference sequence).

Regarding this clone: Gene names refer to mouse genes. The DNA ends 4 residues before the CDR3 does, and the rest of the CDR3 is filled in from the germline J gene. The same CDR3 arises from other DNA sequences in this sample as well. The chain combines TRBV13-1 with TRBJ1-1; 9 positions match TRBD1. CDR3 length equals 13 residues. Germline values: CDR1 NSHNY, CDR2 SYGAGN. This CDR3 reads CASSGTGATEVFF. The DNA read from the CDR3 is TGTGCCAGCAGTGGGACAGGGGCGACA.

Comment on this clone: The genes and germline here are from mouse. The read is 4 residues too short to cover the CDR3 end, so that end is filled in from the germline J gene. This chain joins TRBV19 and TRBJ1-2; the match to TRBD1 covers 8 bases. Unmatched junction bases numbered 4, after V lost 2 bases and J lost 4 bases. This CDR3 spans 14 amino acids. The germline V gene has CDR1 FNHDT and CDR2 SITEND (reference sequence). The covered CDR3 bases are TGTGCCAGCAGTATCGCAGGGGGCATCTCC. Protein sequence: CASSIAGGIS. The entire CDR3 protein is CASSIAGGISDYTF.

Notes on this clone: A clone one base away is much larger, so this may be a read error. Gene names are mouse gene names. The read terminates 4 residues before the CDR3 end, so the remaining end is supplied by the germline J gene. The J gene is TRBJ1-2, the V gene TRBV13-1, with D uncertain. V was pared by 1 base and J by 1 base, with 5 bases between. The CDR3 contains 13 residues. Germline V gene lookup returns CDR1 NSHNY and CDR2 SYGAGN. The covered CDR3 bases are TGTGCCAGCAGTGATCTCAGAAACTCC. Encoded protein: CASSDLRNS. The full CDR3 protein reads CASSDLRNSDYTF.

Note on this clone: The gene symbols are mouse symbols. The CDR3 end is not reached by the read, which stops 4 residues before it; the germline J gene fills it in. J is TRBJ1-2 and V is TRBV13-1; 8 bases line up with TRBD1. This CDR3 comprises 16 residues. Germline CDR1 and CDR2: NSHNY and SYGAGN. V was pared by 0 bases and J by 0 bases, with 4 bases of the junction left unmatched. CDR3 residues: CASSDGHRGANSDYTF. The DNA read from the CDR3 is TGTGCCAGCAGTGATGGTCACAGGGGGGCAAACTCC.

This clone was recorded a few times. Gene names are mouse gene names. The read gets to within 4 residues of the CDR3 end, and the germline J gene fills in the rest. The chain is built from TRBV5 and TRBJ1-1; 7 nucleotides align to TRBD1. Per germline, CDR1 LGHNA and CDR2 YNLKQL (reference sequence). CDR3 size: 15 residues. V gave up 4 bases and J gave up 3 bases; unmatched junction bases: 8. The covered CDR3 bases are TGTGCCAGCAGCCCAGGGGGGAGGGGGGACACA. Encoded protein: CASSPGGRGDT. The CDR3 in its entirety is CASSPGGRGDTEVFF.

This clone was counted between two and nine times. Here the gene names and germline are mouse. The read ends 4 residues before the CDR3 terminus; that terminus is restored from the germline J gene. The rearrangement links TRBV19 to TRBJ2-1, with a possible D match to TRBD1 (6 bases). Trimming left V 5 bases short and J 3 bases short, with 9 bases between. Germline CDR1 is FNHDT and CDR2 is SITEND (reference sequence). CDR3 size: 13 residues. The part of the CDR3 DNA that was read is TGTGCCAGCAGACGGGACATCTATGCT. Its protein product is CASRRDIYA. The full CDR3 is CASRRDIYAEQFF.

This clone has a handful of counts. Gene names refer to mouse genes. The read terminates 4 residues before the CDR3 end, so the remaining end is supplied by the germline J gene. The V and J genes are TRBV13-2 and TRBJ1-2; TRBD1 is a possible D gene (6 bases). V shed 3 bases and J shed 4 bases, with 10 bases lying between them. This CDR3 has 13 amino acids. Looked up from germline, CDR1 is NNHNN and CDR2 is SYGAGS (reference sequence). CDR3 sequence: CASGVTGSSDYTF. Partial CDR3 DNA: TGTGCCAGCGGTGTCACAGGGAGCTCC.

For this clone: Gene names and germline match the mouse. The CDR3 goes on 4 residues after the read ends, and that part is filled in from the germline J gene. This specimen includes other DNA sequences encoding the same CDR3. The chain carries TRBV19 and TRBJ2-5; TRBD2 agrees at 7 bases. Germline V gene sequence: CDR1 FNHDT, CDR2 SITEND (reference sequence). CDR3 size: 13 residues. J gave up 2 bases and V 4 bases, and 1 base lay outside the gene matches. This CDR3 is CASSAGGQDTQYF. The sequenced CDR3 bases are TGTGCCAGCAGTGCTGGGGGCCAAGAC.

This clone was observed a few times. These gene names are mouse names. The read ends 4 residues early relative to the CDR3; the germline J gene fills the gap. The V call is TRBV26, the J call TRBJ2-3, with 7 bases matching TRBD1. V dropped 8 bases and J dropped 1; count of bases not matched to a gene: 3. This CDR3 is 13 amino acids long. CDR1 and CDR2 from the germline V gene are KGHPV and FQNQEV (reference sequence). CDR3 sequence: CASPQGRAETLYF. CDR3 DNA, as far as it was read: TGTGCCAGCCCACAGGGGCGTGCAGAA.

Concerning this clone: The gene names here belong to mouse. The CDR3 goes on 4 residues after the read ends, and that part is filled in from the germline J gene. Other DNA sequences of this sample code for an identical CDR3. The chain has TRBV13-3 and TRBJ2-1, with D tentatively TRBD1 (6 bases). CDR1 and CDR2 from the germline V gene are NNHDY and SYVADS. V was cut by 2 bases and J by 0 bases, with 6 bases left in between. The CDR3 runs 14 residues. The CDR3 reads CASSEQGNYAEQFF. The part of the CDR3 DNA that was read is TGTGCCAGCAGTGAACAGGGTAACTATGCT.

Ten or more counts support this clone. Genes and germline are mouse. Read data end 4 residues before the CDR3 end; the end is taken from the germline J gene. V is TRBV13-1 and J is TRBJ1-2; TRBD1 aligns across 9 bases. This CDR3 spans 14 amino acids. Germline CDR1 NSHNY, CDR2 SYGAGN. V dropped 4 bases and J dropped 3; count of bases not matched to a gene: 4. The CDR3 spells CASSPRDRDSDYTF. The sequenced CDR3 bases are TGTGCCAGCAGTCCCCGGGACAGGGACTCC.

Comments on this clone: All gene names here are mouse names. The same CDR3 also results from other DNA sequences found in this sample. The sequenced CDR3 bases are TGTGCCAGCAGTATTGGGGGTGGCTCC. Translated, it gives CASSIGGGS. The full CDR3 is CASSIGGGSDYTF. V gene TRBV19 combines with J gene TRBJ1-2, with D possibly matching TRBD1 (5 bases). The read stops 4 residues short of the end of the CDR3; the missing end is completed from the germline J gene. The CDR3 extends over 13 amino acids. V was clipped by 2 bases and J by 4 bases, with 9 bases between them. In germline, CDR1 is FNHDT, CDR2 SITEND (reference sequence).

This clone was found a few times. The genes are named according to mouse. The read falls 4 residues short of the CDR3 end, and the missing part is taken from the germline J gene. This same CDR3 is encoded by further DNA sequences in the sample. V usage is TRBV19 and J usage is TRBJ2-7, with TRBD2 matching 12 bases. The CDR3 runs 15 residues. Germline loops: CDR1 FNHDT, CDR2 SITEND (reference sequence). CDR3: CASSILGTGGYEQYF. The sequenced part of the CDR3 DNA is TGTGCCAGCAGTATACTCGGGACTGGGGGGTAT.

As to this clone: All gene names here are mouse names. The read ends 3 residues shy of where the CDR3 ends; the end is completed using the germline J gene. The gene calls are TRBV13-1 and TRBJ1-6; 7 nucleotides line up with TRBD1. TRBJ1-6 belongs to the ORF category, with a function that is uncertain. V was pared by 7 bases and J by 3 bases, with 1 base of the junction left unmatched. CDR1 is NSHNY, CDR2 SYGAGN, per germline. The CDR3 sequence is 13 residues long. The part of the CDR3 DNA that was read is TGTGCCAGCCAGGGGGGCTATAATTCGCCC. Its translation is CASQGGYNSP. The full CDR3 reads CASQGGYNSPLYF.